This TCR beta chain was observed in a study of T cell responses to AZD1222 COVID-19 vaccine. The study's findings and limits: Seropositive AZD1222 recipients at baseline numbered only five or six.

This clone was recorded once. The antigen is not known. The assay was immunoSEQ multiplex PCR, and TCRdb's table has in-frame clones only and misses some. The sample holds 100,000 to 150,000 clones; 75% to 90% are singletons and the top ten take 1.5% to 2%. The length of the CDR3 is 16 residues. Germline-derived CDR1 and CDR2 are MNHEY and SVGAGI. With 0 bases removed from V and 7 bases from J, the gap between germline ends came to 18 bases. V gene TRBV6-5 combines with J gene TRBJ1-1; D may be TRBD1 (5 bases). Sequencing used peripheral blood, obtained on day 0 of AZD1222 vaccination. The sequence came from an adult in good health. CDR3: CASSYSRAGKQGEAFF. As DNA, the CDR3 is TGTGCCAGCAGTTACTCGAGGGCAGGCAAGCAGGGTGAAGCTTTCTTT.